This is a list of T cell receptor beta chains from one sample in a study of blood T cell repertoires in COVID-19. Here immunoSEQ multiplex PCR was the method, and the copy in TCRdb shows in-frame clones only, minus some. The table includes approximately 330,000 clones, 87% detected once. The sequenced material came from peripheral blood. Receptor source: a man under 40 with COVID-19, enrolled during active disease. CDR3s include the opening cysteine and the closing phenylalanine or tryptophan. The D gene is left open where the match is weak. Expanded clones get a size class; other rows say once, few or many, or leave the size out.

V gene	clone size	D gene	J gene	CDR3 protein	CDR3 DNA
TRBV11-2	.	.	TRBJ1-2	CASSPKGDYGYTF	TGTGCCAGCAGCCCCAAGGGAGACTATGGCTACACCTTC
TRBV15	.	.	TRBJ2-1	CATSRDATGLKQFF	TGTGCCACCAGCAGAGACGCCACAGGGTTAAAGCAGTTCTTC
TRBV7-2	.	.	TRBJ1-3	CASRSTGSFSGNTIYF	TGTGCCAGCAGGTCTACAGGGAGCTTCTCTGGAAACACCATATATTTT
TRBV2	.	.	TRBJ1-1	CASSRTGQWGTEAFF	TGTGCCAGCAGCCGCACCGGACAGTGGGGGACTGAAGCTTTCTTT
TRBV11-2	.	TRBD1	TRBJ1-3	CASSPPDRGGNTIYF	TGTGCCAGCAGCCCACCGGACAGGGGAGGAAACACCATATATTTT
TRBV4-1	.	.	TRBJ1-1	CASSQVRQSFNTEAFF	TGCGCCAGCAGCCAAGTACGACAGAGTTTCAACACTGAAGCTTTCTTT
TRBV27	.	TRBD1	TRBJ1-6	CASSRQGPNSPLHF	TGTGCCAGCAGTCGACAGGGTCCCAATTCACCCCTCCACTTT
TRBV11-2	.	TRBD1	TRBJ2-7	CASSLRGQGGNEQYF	TGTGCCAGCAGCTTGAGGGGGCAGGGCGGCAACGAGCAGTACTTC
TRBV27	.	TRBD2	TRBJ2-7	CASSPSSGRVSYEQYF	TGTGCCAGCAGTCCCTCTAGCGGGAGGGTGTCCTACGAGCAGTACTTC
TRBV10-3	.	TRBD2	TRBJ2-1	CAISAPGLAGPGDEQFF	TGTGCCATCAGTGCCCCGGGACTAGCGGGACCGGGGGATGAGCAGTTCTTC
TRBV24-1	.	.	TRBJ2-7	CATSTGREQYF	TGTGCCACCAGCACAGGGCGCGAGCAGTACTTC
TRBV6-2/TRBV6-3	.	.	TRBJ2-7	CASSYSPDIPYEQYF	TGTGCCAGCAGTTACTCCCCGGACATACCCTACGAGCAGTACTTC
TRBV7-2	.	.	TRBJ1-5	CASSLGTVNQPQHF	TGTGCCAGCAGCTTAGGGACAGTCAATCAGCCCCAGCATTTT
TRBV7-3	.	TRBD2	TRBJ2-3	CASSLNAGTTSTDTQYF	TGTGCCAGCAGCTTAAATGCAGGGACTACTAGCACAGATACGCAGTATTTT
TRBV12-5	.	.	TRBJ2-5	CASGLGGETQYF	TGTGCTAGTGGTTTGGGAGGGGAGACCCAGTACTTC
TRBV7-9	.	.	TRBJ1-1	CASSLDGAAFF	TGTGCCAGCAGCTTAGATGGGGCAGCTTTCTTT
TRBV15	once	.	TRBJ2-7	CATSRDIPGLRYF	TGTGCCACCAGCAGAGATATTCCGGGACTGCGGTACTTC
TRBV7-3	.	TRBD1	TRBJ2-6	CASSLRVHKGQSSGANVLTF	TGTGCCAGCAGCTTAAGGGTTCACAAGGGACAGTCCTCTGGGGCCAACGTCCTGACTTTC
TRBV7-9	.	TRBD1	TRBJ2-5	CASSPARDRVGETQYF	TGTGCCAGCAGCCCGGCGCGGGACAGGGTAGGGGAGACCCAGTACTTC
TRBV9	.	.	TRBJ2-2	CASSDSGRQAGELFF	TGTGCCAGCAGCGATAGCGGTCGTCAAGCCGGGGAGCTGTTTTTT
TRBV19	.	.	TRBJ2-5	CASSIYGQETQYF	TGTGCCAGTAGTATATACGGCCAAGAGACCCAGTACTTC
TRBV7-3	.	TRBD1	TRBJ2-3	CASSLGQGVSDTQYF	TGTGCCAGCAGCTTAGGCCAGGGGGTTTCAGATACGCAGTATTTT
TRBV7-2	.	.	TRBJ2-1	CASSLVAGKVNEQFF	TGTGCCAGCAGCTTAGTTGCAGGGAAAGTCAATGAGCAGTTCTTC
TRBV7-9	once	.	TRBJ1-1	CASSQLTLNTEAFF	TGTGCCAGCAGCCAATTGACATTGAACACTGAAGCTTTCTTT
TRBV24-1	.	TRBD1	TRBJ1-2	CATSDPTGVDKLYGGYTF	TGTGCCACCAGTGATCCCACAGGGGTTGATAAGTTGTACGGTGGCTACACCTTC
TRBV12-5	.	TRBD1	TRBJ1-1	CASGWNPGQEAGEAFF	TGTGCTAGTGGTTGGAACCCCGGACAGGAAGCCGGTGAAGCTTTCTTT
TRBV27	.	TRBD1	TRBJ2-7	CASSFRDRPYEQYF	TGTGCCAGCAGTTTCCGGGACAGACCCTACGAGCAGTACTTC
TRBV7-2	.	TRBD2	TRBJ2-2	CASSLLRGTNTGELFF	TGTGCCAGCAGCTTGTTGCGGGGGACGAACACCGGGGAGCTGTTTTTT
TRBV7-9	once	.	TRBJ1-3	CASSLELVPGNTIYF	TGTGCCAGCAGCTTAGAGCTGGTCCCTGGAAACACCATATATTTT
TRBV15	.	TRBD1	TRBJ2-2	CATSRDPETGGGNTGELFF	TGTGCCACCAGCAGAGATCCAGAGACAGGGGGTGGTAACACCGGGGAGCTGTTTTTT
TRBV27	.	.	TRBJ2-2	CASSFTAEGELFF	TGTGCCAGCAGTTTCACAGCAGAGGGGGAGCTGTTTTTT
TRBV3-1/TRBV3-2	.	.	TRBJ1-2	CASSQPGWAGEGYGYTF	TGTGCCAGCAGCCAACCCGGGTGGGCGGGGGAAGGCTATGGCTACACCTTC
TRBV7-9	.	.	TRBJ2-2	CASSLDGGGGELFF	TGTGCCAGCAGCTTAGATGGGGGCGGCGGGGAGCTGTTTTTT
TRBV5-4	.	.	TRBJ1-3	CASSRGVNSGNTIYF	TGTGCCAGCAGCCGCGGGGTAAACTCTGGAAACACCATATATTTT
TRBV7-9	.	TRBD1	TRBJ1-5	CASSGEQGRSNQPQHF	TGTGCCAGCAGCGGAGAACAGGGGAGAAGCAATCAGCCCCAGCATTTT
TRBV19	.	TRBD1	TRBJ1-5	CASSTGFNQPQHF	TGTGCCAGTTCGACAGGGTTCAATCAGCCCCAGCATTTT
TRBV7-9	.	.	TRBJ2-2	CATSGQNIIYTGELFF	TGTGCAACCTCGGGACAAAACATTATCTACACCGGGGAGCTGTTTTTT
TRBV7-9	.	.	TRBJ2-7	CASSPYSSYEQYF	TGTGCCAGCAGTCCTTACAGCTCCTACGAGCAGTACTTC
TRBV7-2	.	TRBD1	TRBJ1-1	CASSLVTGVNTEAFF	TGTGCCAGCAGCCTCGTGACAGGGGTGAACACTGAAGCTTTCTTT
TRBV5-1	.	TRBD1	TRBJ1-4	CASSGQGAGEKLFF	TGCGCCAGTTCCGGACAGGGGGCAGGAGAAAAACTGTTTTTT
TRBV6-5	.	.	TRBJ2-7	CASSPTGTYEQYF	TGTGCCAGCAGCCCGACAGGGACTTACGAGCAGTACTTC
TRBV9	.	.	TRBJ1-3	CASSPWGGEIGNTIYF	TGTGCCAGCAGCCCATGGGGAGGAGAGATAGGAAACACCATATATTTT
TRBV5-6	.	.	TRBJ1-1	CASSFLLRDTEAFF	TGTGCCAGCAGCTTCCTCCTACGGGACACTGAAGCTTTCTTT
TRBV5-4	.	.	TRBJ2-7	CASSSQYEQYF	TGTGCCAGCAGCTCCCAATACGAGCAGTACTTC
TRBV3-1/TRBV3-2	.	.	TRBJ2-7	CASSHSTYEQYF	TGTGCCAGCAGCCACTCAACTTACGAGCAGTACTTC
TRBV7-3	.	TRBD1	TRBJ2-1	CASSADRGFYNEQFF	TGTGCCAGCAGCGCGGACAGGGGGTTTTACAATGAGCAGTTCTTC
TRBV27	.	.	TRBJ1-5	CASSPLQVTGPRYSPNEKHF	TGTGCCAGCAGTCCCCTACAGGTCACAGGACCCCGATACTCTCCCAATGAAAAGCATTTT
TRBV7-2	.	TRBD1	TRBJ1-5	CASSFLGGQPQHF	TGTGCCAGCAGCTTTTTAGGGGGCCAGCCCCAGCATTTT
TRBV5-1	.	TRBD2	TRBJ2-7	CASSLVASGRGSSYEQYF	TGCGCCAGCAGCTTGGTCGCTAGCGGGAGAGGAAGCTCCTACGAGCAGTACTTC
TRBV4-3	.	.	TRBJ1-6	CASSQEGLPPLHF	TGCGCCAGCAGCCAAGAGGGACTCCCACCCCTCCACTTT
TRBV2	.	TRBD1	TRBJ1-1	CASSEDPGTGVNTEAFF	TGTGCCAGCAGTGAAGATCCCGGGACAGGTGTGAACACTGAAGCTTTCTTT
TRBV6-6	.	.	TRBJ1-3	CASSYDPGMADSLYF	TGTGCCAGCAGTTACGACCCCGGGATGGCCGATTCTCTTTATTTT
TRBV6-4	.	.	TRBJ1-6	CASSSQGSYNSPLHF	TGTGCCAGCAGTTCCCAGGGATCCTATAATTCACCCCTCCACTTT
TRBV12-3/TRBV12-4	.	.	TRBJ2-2	CASSSMTGELFF	TGTGCCAGCAGTTCAATGACCGGGGAGCTGTTTTTT
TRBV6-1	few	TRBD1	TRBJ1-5	CASSDRDRGFSQPQHF	TGTGCCAGCAGTGATAGGGACAGGGGGTTTAGCCAGCCCCAGCATTTT